Each of the 5 T cell receptor beta chains below was sequenced from the same sample in a study of blood T cell repertoires in COVID-19. The method was immunoSEQ multiplex PCR; TCRdb's version includes in-frame clones alone and lacks a portion of them. The data show under 250,000 clones, with 70% to 80% seen just once and around 6% held by the top ten. The specimen was peripheral blood. Receptors originate from a woman between 35 and 50 years old with COVID-19, enrolled during active disease.

The chain employs TRBV7-9 and TRBJ2-6; 10 nucleotides match TRBD2. The CDR3 extends over 17 amino acids. Trimming at V came to 6 bases and at J to 0 bases, leaving 5 bases not matched to a gene. The V gene's germline CDR1 is SEHNR and CDR2 FQNEAQ (reference sequence). CDR3 sequence (DNA): TGTGCCAGCAGGAGTAGCGGGGGGTTCTCTGGGGCCAACGTCCTGACTTTC. It yields the protein CASRSSGGFSGANVLTF. Full variable domain (outside the CDR3, taken from reference TRBV7-9 and TRBJ2-6): DTGVSQNPRHKITKRGQNVTFRCDPISEHNRLYWYRQTLGQGPEFLTYFQNEAQLEKSRLLSDRFSAERPKGSFSTLEIQRTEQGDSAMYLCASRSSGGFSGANVLTFGAGSRLTVL.

The J gene is TRBJ1-6, the V gene TRBV6-4; 9 positions match TRBD1. CDR1 is MRHNA, CDR2 SNTAGT, per germline. CDR3 length: 17 residues. V shed 7 bases and J 0 bases; nucleotides not matched to a gene: 7. The DNA for the CDR3 is TGTGCCAGCATGAAGGGGACAGGGAACTCCTATAATTCACCCCTCCACTTT. Translated, it gives CASMKGTGNSYNSPLHF.

V is TRBV5-1 and J is TRBJ2-3, with 14 bases lining up with TRBD2. CDR1 and CDR2 (germline): SGHRS, YFSETQ. V shed 4 bases and J 1 base; nucleotides not matched to a gene: 11. This CDR3 contains 19 residues. The CDR3 nucleotides read TGCGCCAGCAGCACCGGACTAGCGGGGGGTACCCAGGGCACAGATACGCAGTATTTT. This sequence encodes CASSTGLAGGTQGTDTQYF.

The chain employs TRBV6-5 and TRBJ1-6; no firm D call. The V end was cut by 0 bases, the J end by 10 bases, with 7 bases between. This CDR3 comprises 13 residues. Germline values: CDR1 MNHEY, CDR2 SVGAGI. The DNA of the CDR3 is TGTGCCAGCAGTTACTCGGCATGGTCACCCCTCCACTTT. Translating it yields CASSYSAWSPLHF.

The J gene is TRBJ2-7, the V gene TRBV21-1; TRBD2 is the table's D call and was not checked against the DNA. TRBV21-1 is a listed pseudogene. The CDR3 extends over 16 amino acids. Here the CDR3 reads CASSKGVGTRSHEQYF. The CDR3, as DNA: TGTGCCAGCAGCAAAGGGGTGGGGACTAGAAGTCACGAGCAGTACTTC.